This TCR beta chain was captured by sequencing in a study of blood T cell repertoires in COVID-19. Looking at the study overall: The United States, Italy and Spain were the sources of the acute and convalescent COVID-19 samples. PBMCs, B-cell-depleted T cells, or T cells provided the cDNA or gDNA that made up the material.

The table came from immunoSEQ multiplex PCR; TCRdb's copy has only in-frame clones and leaves some out. The table lists approximately 89,000 clones, 75% to 85% of them singletons. The source of this sequence is a human donor in a cohort sampled during active COVID-19. Sequencing used peripheral blood.

The CDR3 sequence is CATSYVSGSNEQFF. The CDR3 DNA reads TGTGCCACCAGTTACGTTTCGGGTTCCAATGAGCAGTTCTTC. This chain uses TRBV24-1 with TRBJ2-1; no firm D call. The CDR3 totals 14 residues. Trimming removed 6 bases from V and 6 bases from J, with 14 bases in between. In germline, CDR1 is KGHDR, CDR2 SFDVKD.